The present entry profiles one T cell receptor (beta chain) with its context. As yet, its antigen is unknown. CD45RO-negative cells were positively selected for CCR7, leaving out terminally differentiated effector memory CD45RA+ cells. The data originate from a study of shared clonotypes between healthy human individuals. Produced via immunoSEQ multiplex PCR; TCRdb's table is partial and in-frame only. This table holds around 1.9 million clones, 93% found once. The CDR3 runs 13 residues. Per germline, CDR1 SGHVS and CDR2 FNYEAQ. The V end was cut by 4 bases, the J end by 7 bases, with 10 bases between. Overall study findings and caveats: Investigators collected only blood, and repertoires in tissues likely differ.

The sequenced sample consisted of naive CD8+ T cells from PBMCs. This clonotype was obtained from a man in his late teens or twenties in good health. Some clones in this sample may be carry-over from other donors' samples. The chain combines TRBV7-6 with TRBJ1-4, with no clear D. The CDR3 DNA follows: TGTGCCAGCAGCTCCCGTGATAGTGAAAAACTGTTTTTT. Amino acid sequence: CASSSRDSEKLFF.